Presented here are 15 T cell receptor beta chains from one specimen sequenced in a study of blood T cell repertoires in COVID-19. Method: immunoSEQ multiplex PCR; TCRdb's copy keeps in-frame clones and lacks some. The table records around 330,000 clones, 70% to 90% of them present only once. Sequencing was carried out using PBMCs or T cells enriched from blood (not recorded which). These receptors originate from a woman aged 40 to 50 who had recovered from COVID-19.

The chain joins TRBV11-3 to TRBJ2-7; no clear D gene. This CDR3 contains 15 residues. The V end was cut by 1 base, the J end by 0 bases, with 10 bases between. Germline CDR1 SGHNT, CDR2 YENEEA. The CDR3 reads CASSLGSAVSYEQYF. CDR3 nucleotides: TGTGCCAGCAGCTTAGGCTCTGCGGTCTCCTACGAGCAGTACTTC.

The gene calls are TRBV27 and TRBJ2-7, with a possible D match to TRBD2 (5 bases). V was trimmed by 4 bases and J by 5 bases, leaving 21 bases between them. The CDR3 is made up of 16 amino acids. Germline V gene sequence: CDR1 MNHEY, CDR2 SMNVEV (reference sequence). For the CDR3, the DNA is TGTGCCAGCAGTTCGTTGGGAGCGGAGCCCTTACACGAGCAGTACTTC. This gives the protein CASSSLGAEPLHEQYF.

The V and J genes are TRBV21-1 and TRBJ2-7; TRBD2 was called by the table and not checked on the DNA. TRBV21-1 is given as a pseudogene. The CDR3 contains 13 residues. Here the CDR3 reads CASSKGRRGEQYF. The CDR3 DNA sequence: TGTGCCAGCAGCAAAGGGAGACGAGGGGAGCAGTACTTC.

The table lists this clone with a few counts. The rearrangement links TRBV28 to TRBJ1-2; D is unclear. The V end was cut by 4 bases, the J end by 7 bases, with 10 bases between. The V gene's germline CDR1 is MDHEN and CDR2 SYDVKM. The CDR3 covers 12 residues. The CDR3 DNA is TGTGCCAGCAGTTCTGCCTTACTTGGCTACACCTTC. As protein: CASSSALLGYTF.

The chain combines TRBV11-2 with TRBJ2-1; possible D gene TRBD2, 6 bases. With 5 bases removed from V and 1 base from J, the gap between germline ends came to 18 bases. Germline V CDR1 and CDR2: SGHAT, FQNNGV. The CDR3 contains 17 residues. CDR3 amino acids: CASSAPAGLGSYNEQFF. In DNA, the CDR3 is TGTGCCAGCAGCGCACCCGCGGGGCTCGGGTCCTACAATGAGCAGTTCTTC.

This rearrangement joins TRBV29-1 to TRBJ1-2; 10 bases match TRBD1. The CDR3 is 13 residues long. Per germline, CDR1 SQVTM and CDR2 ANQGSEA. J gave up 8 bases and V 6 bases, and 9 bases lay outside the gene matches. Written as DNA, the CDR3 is TGCAGCGTAGAGACAGGGGGCGCCCCCGGCTACACCTTC. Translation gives CSVETGGAPGYTF. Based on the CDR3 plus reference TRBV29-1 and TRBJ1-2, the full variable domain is SAVISQKPSRDICQRGTSLTIQCQVDSQVTMMFWYRQQPGQSLTLIATANQGSEATYESGFVIDKFPISRPNLTFSTLTVSNMSPEDSSIYLCSVETGGAPGYTFGSGTRLTVV.

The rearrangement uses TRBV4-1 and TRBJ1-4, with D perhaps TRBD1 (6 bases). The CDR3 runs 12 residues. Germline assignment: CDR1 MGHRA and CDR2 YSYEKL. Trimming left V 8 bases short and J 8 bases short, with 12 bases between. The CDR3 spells CASREGDEKLFF. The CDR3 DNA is TGCGCCAGCCGGGAGGGGGACGAAAAACTGTTTTTT.

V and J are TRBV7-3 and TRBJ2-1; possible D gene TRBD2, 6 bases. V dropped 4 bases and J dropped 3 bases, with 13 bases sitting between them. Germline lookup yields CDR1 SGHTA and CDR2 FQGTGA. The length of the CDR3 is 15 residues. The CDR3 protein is CASSSPGTLYNEQFF. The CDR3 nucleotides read TGTGCCAGCAGCTCCCCCGGGACTCTCTACAATGAGCAGTTCTTC.

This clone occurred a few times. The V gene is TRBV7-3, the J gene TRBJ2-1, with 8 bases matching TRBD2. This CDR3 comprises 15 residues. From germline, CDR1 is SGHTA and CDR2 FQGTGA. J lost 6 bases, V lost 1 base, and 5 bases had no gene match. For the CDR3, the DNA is TGTGCCAGCAGCTTAAAGCGGGGGCGAAGCAATGAGCAGTTCTTC. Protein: CASSLKRGRSNEQFF.

The CDR3 nucleotides read TGTGCCACCAAGGAGGAAAAAAGTGGCTACACCTTC. Its protein product is CATKEEKSGYTF. This rearrangement joins TRBV24-1 to TRBJ1-2; D is uncertain. The germline V gene encodes CDR1 KGHDR and CDR2 SFDVKD. This CDR3 spans 12 amino acids. V gave up 8 bases and J gave up 7 bases, with 13 bases separating them.

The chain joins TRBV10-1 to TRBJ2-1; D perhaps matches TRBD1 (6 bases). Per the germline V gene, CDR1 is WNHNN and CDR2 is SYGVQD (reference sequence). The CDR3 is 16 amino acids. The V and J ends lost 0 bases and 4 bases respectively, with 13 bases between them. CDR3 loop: CASSESTLGHYNEQFF. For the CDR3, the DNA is TGCGCCAGCAGTGAGTCGACTCTGGGACATTACAATGAGCAGTTCTTC.

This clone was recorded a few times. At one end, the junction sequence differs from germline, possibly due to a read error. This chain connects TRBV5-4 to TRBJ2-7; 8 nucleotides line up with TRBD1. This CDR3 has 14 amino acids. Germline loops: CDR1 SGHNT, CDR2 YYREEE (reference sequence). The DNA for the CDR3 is TGTGCCAGCAGCCCAGGGGACAGGCTCTACGAACAGTACTTC. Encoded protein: CASSPGDRLYEQYF.

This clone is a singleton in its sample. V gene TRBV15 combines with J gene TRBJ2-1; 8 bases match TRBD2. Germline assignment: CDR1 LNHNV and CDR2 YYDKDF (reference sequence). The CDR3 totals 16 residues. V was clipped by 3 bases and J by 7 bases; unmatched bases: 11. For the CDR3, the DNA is TGTGCCACCAGCAGGGGACTGCGGGAGGAAAGGAATGAGCAGTTCTTC. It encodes CATSRGLREERNEQFF.

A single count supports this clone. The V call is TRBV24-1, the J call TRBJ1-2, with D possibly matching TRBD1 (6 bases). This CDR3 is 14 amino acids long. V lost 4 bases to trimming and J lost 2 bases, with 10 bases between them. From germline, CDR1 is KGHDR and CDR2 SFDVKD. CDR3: CATSELDRNYGYTF. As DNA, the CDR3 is TGTGCCACCAGTGAGTTGGACAGAAACTATGGCTACACCTTC.

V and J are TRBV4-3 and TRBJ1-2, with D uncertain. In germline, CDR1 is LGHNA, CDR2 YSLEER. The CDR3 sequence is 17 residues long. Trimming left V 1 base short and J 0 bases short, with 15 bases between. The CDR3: CASSQVSFEGPNYGYTF. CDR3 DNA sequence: TGCGCCAGCAGCCAAGTTTCCTTTGAGGGCCCTAACTATGGCTACACCTTC.